These 24 T cell receptor beta chains share one sample of origin, sequenced in a study of vaccination effects on CD4 cells after COVID-19. Libraries were prepared by immunoSEQ multiplex PCR; TCRdb keeps only in-frame clonotypes and omits some of them. The table records around 66,000 clones, roughly 76% of them present only once. Antigens of these TCRs are unknown. CD4+ T cells specific for antigen were expanded with viral peptide pools by the ViraFEST assay before sequencing. Subsequent to ten to eleven days of culture, CD4+ T cells were isolated. Prior SARS-CoV-2 infection was absent in the vaccine recipients, as shown by negative nucleocapsid antibodies. The starting material was CD4+ T cells from PBMCs cultured with HCoV-OC43 spike peptides, obtained before COVID-19 vaccination. The subset: HCoV-OC43 spike overlapping peptide pool stimulation. Source of these receptors: a human donor who received a COVID-19 vaccine.

V and J are TRBV6-5 and TRBJ2-7; D could derive from TRBD1 or TRBD2 (5 bases each). The ends were cut back, 2 bases at V and 2 bases at J, with 13 bases in the middle. The CDR3 is made up of 15 amino acids. The germline gives CDR1 MNHEY, CDR2 SVGAGI. CDR3 loop: CASSYGREGPYEQYV. CDR3 sequence (DNA): TGTGCCAGCAGTTACGGGCGCGAGGGGCCCTACGAGCAGTACGTC.

V usage is TRBV28 and J usage is TRBJ2-7, with TRBD1 identical over 7 bases. Germline assignment: CDR1 MDHEN and CDR2 SYDVKM. V gave up 4 bases and J gave up 1 base; unmatched junction bases: 7. The CDR3 sequence is 15 residues long. As DNA, the CDR3 is TGTGCCAGCAGTTCCCTTTGGGACAGTTCCTACGAGCAGTACGTC. Encoded protein: CASSSLWDSSYEQYV.

The chain has TRBV5-1 and TRBJ2-4, with TRBD2 matching over 11 bases. V was clipped by 0 bases and J by 8 bases; unmatched bases: 4. CDR1 is SGHRS, CDR2 YFSETQ, per germline. The CDR3 consists of 15 residues. CDR3 residues: CASSLDGTSGDIQYF. The DNA for the CDR3 is TGCGCCAGCAGCTTGGATGGGACTAGCGGCGACATTCAGTACTTC.

J is TRBJ1-4 and V is TRBV2; D not resolved. Trimming took 2 bases from V and 0 from J, leaving 7 bases between them. The CDR3 extends over 15 amino acids. Germline CDR1 is SNHLY and CDR2 is FYNNEI. The DNA of the CDR3 is TGTGCCAGCAGTGAACGCTTAGCAACTAATGAAAAACTGTTTTTT. Translating gives CASSERLATNEKLFF. The full variable domain, completed using reference TRBV2 and TRBJ1-4, is EPEVTQTPSHQVTQMGQEVILRCVPISNHLYFYWYRQILGQKVEFLVSFYNNEISEKSEIFDDQFSVERPDGSNFTLKIRSTKLEDSAMYFCASSERLATNEKLFFGSGTQLSVL.

The CDR3 loop reads CASSQDFSVGCRRRIYGYTF. CDR3 in DNA: TGTGCCAGCAGCCAAGATTTTTCCGTTGGGTGCCGTAGAAGGATTTATGGCTACACCTTC. The V call is TRBV3-1 (or the pseudogene TRBV3-2), the J call TRBJ1-2; D unclear. V lost 0 bases to trimming and J lost 5 bases, with 28 bases between them. The CDR3 is made up of 20 amino acids. Germline loops: CDR1 LGHDT, CDR2 YNNKEL (reference sequence).

This clone was picked up one time. The chain is built from TRBV2 and TRBJ2-3; tentatively, D is TRBD1 (6 bases). The germline V gene encodes CDR1 SNHLY and CDR2 FYNNEI. CDR3 length: 15 amino acids. Between the trimmed V and J ends, which lost 5 bases and 6 bases, there was a span of 18 bases. The CDR3 nucleotides read TGTGCCAGCAGTCTGCGACAGGTGGGGGTCGATACGCAGTATTTT. Translation gives CASSLRQVGVDTQYF.

CDR3 sequence: CASSYSGQGEGEKLFF. CDR3 DNA: TGTGCCAGCAGTTACTCGGGACAGGGCGAAGGGGAAAAACTGTTTTTT. V and J are TRBV6-5 and TRBJ1-4; 9 nucleotides agree with TRBD1. CDR1 is MNHEY and CDR2 is SVGAGI in the germline V gene. The CDR3 is 16 residues long. The V and J ends lost 0 bases and 8 bases, in that order; junction bases with no gene match: 7.

This chain connects TRBV6-6 to TRBJ1-2; 7 nucleotides agree with TRBD1. The CDR3 extends over 15 amino acids. CDR1 and CDR2 (germline): MNHNY, SVGAGI (reference sequence). V gave up 2 bases and J gave up 5 bases; unmatched junction bases: 8. CDR3 nucleotide sequence: TGTGCCAGCAGTTACATCCTGACAGGGTCATATGGCTACACCTTC. Translated, it gives CASSYILTGSYGYTF.

This clone was observed many times. This chain links TRBV19 with TRBJ2-7, with D maybe TRBD2 (6 bases). The CDR3 extends over 14 amino acids. Trimming removed 8 bases at V and 0 bases at J, with 14 bases between. Germline V gene lookup returns CDR1 LNHDA and CDR2 SQIVND (reference sequence). CDR3 sequence (DNA): TGTGCCAGTCAGATACGCGGGGCCTCCTACGAGCAGTACGTC. Its translation: CASQIRGASYEQYV.

This chain uses TRBV10-2 with TRBJ1-5, with D unresolved. Germline CDR1 is WSHSY and CDR2 is SAAADI. With 3 bases removed from V and 7 bases from J, the gap between germline ends came to 16 bases. The CDR3 is made up of 15 amino acids. The CDR3 sequence: CASSENLRNGQPQHF. The CDR3 DNA follows: TGCGCCAGCAGTGAAAACCTAAGGAACGGACAGCCCCAGCATTTT.

This clone was counted between two and nine times. The V call is TRBV6-6, the J call TRBJ2-3, with D perhaps TRBD1 (6 bases). In germline, CDR1 is MNHNY, CDR2 SVGAGI (reference sequence). Trimming took off 5 bases at V and 3 bases at J, with 12 bases between the two ends. CDR3 length: 14 residues. CDR3: CASSKMGQTDTQYF. The CDR3 DNA reads as TGTGCCAGCAGTAAAATGGGACAAACAGATACGCAGTATTTT.

The chain links TRBV1 to TRBJ1-1; TRBD1, as called in the table, went unchecked against the DNA. TRBV1 is recorded as a pseudogene. The CDR3 consists of 14 residues. For the CDR3, the DNA is TGCACCAGCAGCCCCGGGACAGAGAACACTGAAGCTTTCTTT. It yields the protein CTSSPGTENTEAFF.

CDR3 nucleotide sequence: TGTGCCAGCAGCTCCCTGATCGGGGGGGCCAACTACAATGAGCAGTTCTTC. Amino acid sequence: CASSSLIGGANYNEQFF. V gene TRBV7-2 combines with J gene TRBJ2-1, with 8 bases that match TRBD2. Trimming cost V 4 bases and J 3 bases; bases outside gene matches: 11. The CDR3 loop spans 17 amino acids. The germline V gene has CDR1 SGHTA and CDR2 FQGNSA.

This sequence joins TRBV7-2 and TRBJ1-1; D is uncertain. The CDR3 length is 13 residues. Germline V gene lookup returns CDR1 SGHTA and CDR2 FQGNSA. With 4 bases removed from V and 6 bases from J, the gap between germline ends came to 12 bases. CDR3 DNA: TGTGCCAGCAGCTCCTTACAGTACGCTGAAGCTTTCTTT. This gives the protein CASSSLQYAEAFF.

In its sample, this clone was seen a few times. The CDR3 is CASSTSNSPLHF. CDR3 sequence (DNA): TGTGCCAGCTCAACGTCGAACTCACCCCTCCACTTT. This chain links TRBV18 with TRBJ1-6, with unresolved D. The CDR3 totals 12 residues. The germline V gene encodes CDR1 KGHSH and CDR2 LQKENI. Trimming removed 5 bases at V and 10 bases at J, with 9 bases between. Full variable domain (remainder filled in from reference TRBV18 and TRBJ1-6): NAGVMQNPRHLVRRRGQEARLRCSPMKGHSHVYWYRQLPEEGLKFMVYLQKENIIDESGMPKERFSAEFPKEGPSILRIQQVVRGDSAAYFCASSTSNSPLHFGNGTRLTVT.

The chain joins TRBV18 to TRBJ2-5, with D perhaps TRBD2 (6 bases). The germline CDR1 and CDR2 sequences are KGHSH and LQKENI. CDR3 length: 13 residues. V shed 3 bases and J shed 5 bases, with 10 bases lying between them. The CDR3 here is CASSPIGGETQYF. The CDR3, as DNA: TGTGCCAGCTCACCGATCGGAGGGGAGACCCAGTACTTC.

The rearrangement uses TRBV19 and TRBJ2-1, with TRBD2 matching 9 bases. CDR3 size: 15 residues. With 1 base clipped from V and 8 bases from J, the junction kept 6 bases outside the gene matches. Germline CDR1 and CDR2: LNHDA and SQIVND (reference sequence). The CDR3 nucleotides read TGTGCCAGTAGTATAGGCGGGGGGGCTCAGTATGAGCAGTTCTTC. Translation gives CASSIGGGAQYEQFF.

V is TRBV2 and J is TRBJ1-2; D unclear. The CDR3 has 15 amino acids. CDR1 SNHLY and CDR2 FYNNEI come from the germline V gene. V was shortened by 2 bases and J by 6 bases, with 16 bases between the two germline ends. CDR3 sequence: CASSEHALRADGYTF. The CDR3 DNA follows: TGTGCCAGCAGTGAACACGCCTTAAGGGCTGATGGCTACACCTTC.

The chain joins TRBV2 to TRBJ2-1; possibly TRBD2 for D (5 bases). The CDR3 sequence is 13 residues long. Trimming stripped 4 bases from V and 2 bases from J, with 6 bases between. Germline lookup yields CDR1 SNHLY and CDR2 FYNNEI. Here the CDR3 reads CASSGGTYNEQFF. DNA for the CDR3: TGTGCCAGCAGTGGAGGGACCTACAATGAGCAGTTCTTC. The variable domain in full, completed from reference TRBV2 and TRBJ2-1, reads EPEVTQTPSHQVTQMGQEVILRCVPISNHLYFYWYRQILGQKVEFLVSFYNNEISEKSEIFDDQFSVERPDGSNFTLKIRSTKLEDSAMYFCASSGGTYNEQFFGPGTRLTVL.

Here the CDR3 reads CATFRDRGEKLFF. As DNA, the CDR3 is TGTGCCACCTTCCGGGACAGGGGAGAAAAACTGTTTTTT. The chain carries TRBV12-3 or TRBV12-4 and TRBJ1-4; 10 nucleotides agree with TRBD1. The CDR3 extends over 13 amino acids. V trimming: 10 bases; J trimming: 8 bases; junction bases outside the gene matches: 7.

The chain uses TRBV10-3 and TRBJ2-1, with 10 bases lining up with TRBD2. Trimming removed 6 bases from V and 4 bases from J; junction bases left unmatched: 15. The germline V gene has CDR1 ENHRY and CDR2 SYGVKD. The CDR3 is 18 residues long. The CDR3 nucleotides are TGTGCCATCAGCACCCCACCGTGGCTAGCGGGGGTTTACAATGAGCAGTTCTTC. Translating gives CAISTPPWLAGVYNEQFF.

This rearrangement joins TRBV9 to TRBJ1-1; a possible D gene is TRBD1 (6 bases). Trimming stripped 2 bases from V and 5 bases from J, with 13 bases between. Germline CDR1 and CDR2: SGDLS and YYNGEE. The CDR3 extends over 14 amino acids. CDR3 sequence reads: CASSVQGWITEAFF. The CDR3 region has the DNA TGTGCCAGCAGCGTGCAGGGGTGGATAACTGAAGCTTTCTTT.

This clone was counted only a few times. V is TRBV3-1 (or the pseudogene TRBV3-2) and J is TRBJ1-4; TRBD1 might be the D (6 bases). There are 15 residues in the CDR3. Deletions cut 3 bases from V and 7 bases from J, with 15 bases between. Germline V gene lookup returns CDR1 LGHDT and CDR2 YNNKEL (reference sequence). CDR3 sequence: CASSQMGGGSEKLFF. The CDR3 DNA follows: TGTGCCAGCAGCCAGATGGGAGGGGGATCTGAAAAACTGTTTTTT.

The V gene is TRBV9, the J gene TRBJ2-3, with TRBD2 matching 8 bases. The CDR3 consists of 16 residues. Per the germline V gene, CDR1 is SGDLS and CDR2 is YYNGEE. J was trimmed by 1 base and V by 0 bases; bases with no gene match: 4. The CDR3 nucleotides are TGTGCCAGCAGCGTAGTGGATAGCGGGGGCACAGATACGCAGTATTTT. It codes for CASSVVDSGGTDTQYF.